This TCR beta chain was profiled in a study of blood T cell repertoires in COVID-19. Study-level information: Sources were T cells, B-cell-depleted T cells, or PBMCs; the material itself was cDNA or gDNA.

Germline CDR1 and CDR2: SNHLY and FYNNEI. CDR3 size: 10 residues. Trimming shortened V by 7 bases and J by 7 bases, and 5 bases separated the two germline ends. This clone appeared once. TCRdb's table, derived via immunoSEQ multiplex PCR, lists solely in-frame clones and lacks some. This table holds some 500,000 clones, 85% to 90% found once. The material sequenced was peripheral blood. V usage is TRBV2 and J usage is TRBJ2-1, with D unresolved. This clonotype was sampled from a woman between 50 and 59 years old with COVID-19, enrolled during active disease. CDR3 bases: TGTGCCAGCACCTTGAATGAGCAGTTCTTC. Translated: CASTLNEQFF. The variable domain in full, with the rest retrieved from reference TRBV2 and TRBJ2-1, is EPEVTQTPSHQVTQMGQEVILRCVPISNHLYFYWYRQILGQKVEFLVSFYNNEISEKSEIFDDQFSVERPDGSNFTLKIRSTKLEDSAMYFCASTLNEQFFGPGTRLTVL.